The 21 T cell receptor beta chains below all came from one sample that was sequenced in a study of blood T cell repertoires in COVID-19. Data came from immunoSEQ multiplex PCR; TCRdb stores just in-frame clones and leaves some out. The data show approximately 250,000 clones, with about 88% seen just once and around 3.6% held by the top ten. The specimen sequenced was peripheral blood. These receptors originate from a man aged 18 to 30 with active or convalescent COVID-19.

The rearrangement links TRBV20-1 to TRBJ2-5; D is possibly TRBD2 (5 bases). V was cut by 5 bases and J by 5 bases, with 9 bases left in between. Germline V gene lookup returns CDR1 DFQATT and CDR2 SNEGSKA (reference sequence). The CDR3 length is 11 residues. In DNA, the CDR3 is TGCAGTGCTTTGGACTCGGAGACCCAGTACTTC. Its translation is CSALDSETQYF.

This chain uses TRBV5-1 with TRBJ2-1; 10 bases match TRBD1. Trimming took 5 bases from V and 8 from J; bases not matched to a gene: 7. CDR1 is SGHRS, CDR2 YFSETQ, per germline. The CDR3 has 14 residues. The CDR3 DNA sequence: TGCGCCAGCAGTCCTAGACAGGGGGCTTATGAGCAGTTCTTC. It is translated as CASSPRQGAYEQFF.

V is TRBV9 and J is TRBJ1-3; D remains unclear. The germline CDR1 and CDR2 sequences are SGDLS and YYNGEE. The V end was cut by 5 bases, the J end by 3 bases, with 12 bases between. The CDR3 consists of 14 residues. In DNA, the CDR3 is TGTGCCAGCAGTGTCTCGGACTATGGAAACACCATATATTTT. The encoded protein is CASSVSDYGNTIYF.

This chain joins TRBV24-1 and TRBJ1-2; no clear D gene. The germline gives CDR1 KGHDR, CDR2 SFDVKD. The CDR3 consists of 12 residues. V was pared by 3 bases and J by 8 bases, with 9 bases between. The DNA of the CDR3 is TGTGCCACCAGTGATGCGGTTGACGGCTACACCTTC. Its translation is CATSDAVDGYTF.

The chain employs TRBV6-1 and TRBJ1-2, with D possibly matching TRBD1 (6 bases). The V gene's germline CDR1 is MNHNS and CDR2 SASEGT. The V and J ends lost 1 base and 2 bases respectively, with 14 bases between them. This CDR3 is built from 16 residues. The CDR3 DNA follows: TGTGCCAGCAGTGAAGTGAACAGGGCCCGAAACTATGGCTACACCTTC. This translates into CASSEVNRARNYGYTF.

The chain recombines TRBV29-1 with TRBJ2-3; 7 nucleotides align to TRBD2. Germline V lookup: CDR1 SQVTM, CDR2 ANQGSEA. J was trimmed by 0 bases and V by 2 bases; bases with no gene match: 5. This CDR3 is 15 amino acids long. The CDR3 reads CSVEPTSPSTDTQYF. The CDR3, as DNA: TGCAGCGTTGAACCGACTAGCCCTAGCACAGATACGCAGTATTTT.

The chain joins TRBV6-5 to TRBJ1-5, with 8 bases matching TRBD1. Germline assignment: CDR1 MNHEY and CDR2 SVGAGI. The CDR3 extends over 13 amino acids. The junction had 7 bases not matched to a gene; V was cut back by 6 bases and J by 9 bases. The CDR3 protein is CASSPGDRGPQHF. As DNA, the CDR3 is TGTGCCAGCAGCCCAGGCGACAGGGGGCCCCAGCATTTT.

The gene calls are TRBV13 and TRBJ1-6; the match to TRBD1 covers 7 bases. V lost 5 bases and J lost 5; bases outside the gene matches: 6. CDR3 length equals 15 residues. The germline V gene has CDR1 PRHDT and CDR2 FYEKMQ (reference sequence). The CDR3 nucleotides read TGTGCCAGCAGCCAGACAGGGAACGATAATTCACCCCTCCACTTT. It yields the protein CASSQTGNDNSPLHF.

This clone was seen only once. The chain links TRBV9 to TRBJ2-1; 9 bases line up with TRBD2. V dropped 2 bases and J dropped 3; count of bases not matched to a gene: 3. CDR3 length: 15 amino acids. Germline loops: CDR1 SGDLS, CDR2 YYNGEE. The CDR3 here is CASSVGLANYNEQFF. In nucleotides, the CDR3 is TGTGCCAGCAGCGTGGGACTAGCTAACTACAATGAGCAGTTCTTC.

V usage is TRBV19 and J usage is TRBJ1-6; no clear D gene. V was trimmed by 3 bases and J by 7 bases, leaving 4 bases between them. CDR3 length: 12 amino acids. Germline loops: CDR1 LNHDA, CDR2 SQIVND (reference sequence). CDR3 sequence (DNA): TGTGCCAGTAGTATCCGGAATTCACCCCTCCACTTT. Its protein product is CASSIRNSPLHF.

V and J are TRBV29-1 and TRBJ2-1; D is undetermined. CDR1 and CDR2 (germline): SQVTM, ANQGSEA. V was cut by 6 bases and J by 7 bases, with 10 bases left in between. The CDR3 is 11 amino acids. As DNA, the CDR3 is TGCAGCGTCTCCGCTAGGAATGAGCAGTTCTTC. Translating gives CSVSARNEQFF.

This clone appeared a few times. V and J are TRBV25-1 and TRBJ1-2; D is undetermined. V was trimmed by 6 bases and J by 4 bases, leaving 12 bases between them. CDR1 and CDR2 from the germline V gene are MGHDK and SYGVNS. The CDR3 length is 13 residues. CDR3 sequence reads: CASRPGGRYGYTF. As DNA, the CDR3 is TGTGCCAGCAGGCCCGGCGGCCGCTATGGCTACACCTTC.

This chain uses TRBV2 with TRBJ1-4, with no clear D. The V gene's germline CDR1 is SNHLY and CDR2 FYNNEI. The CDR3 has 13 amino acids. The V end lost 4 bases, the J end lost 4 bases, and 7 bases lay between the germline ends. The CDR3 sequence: CASSGQNNEKLFF. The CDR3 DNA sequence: TGTGCCAGCAGTGGGCAGAATAATGAAAAACTGTTTTTT.

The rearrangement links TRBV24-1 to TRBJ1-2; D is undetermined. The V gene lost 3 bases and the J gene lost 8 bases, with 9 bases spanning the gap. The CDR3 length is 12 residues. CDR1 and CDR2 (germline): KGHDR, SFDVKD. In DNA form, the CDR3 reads TGTGCCACCAGTGATGGACTGCGGGGCTACACCTTC. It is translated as CATSDGLRGYTF.

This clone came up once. The CDR3 sequence: CASSFSGGSPQHF. CDR3 bases: TGTGCCAGCAGTTTCTCAGGGGGCTCGCCCCAGCATTTT. This chain links TRBV12-3 or TRBV12-4 with TRBJ1-5; 8 nucleotides line up with TRBD1. V was clipped by 3 bases and J by 9 bases; unmatched bases: 4. This CDR3 spans 13 amino acids.

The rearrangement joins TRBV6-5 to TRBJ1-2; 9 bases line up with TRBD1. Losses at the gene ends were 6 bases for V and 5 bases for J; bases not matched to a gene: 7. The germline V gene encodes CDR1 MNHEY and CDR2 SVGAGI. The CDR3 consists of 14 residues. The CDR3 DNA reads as TGTGCCAGCAGGGGAGGACAGGGGATATATGGCTACACCTTC. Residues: CASRGGQGIYGYTF.

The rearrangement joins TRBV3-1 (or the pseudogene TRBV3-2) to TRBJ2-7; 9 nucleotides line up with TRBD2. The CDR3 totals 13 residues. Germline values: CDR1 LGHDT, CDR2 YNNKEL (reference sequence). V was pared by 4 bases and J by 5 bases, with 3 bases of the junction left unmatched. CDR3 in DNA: TGTGCCAGCAGCCTAGCGGGGGTTAACGAGCAGTACTTC. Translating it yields CASSLAGVNEQYF.

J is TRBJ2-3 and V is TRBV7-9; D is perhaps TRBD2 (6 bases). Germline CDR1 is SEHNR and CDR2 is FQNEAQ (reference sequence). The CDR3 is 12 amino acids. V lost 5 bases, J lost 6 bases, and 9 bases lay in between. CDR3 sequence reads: CASSPEGDTQYF. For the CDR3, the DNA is TGTGCCAGCAGCCCGGAGGGGGATACGCAGTATTTT. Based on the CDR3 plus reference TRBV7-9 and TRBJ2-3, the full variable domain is DTGVSQNPRHKITKRGQNVTFRCDPISEHNRLYWYRQTLGQGPEFLTYFQNEAQLEKSRLLSDRFSAERPKGSFSTLEIQRTEQGDSAMYLCASSPEGDTQYFGPGTRLTVL.

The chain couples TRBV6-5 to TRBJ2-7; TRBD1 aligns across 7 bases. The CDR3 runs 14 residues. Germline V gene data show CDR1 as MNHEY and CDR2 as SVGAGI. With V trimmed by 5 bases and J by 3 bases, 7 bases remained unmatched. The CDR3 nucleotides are TGTGCCAGCAGTAACAGGGGACAGAACTACGAGCAGTACTTC. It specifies CASSNRGQNYEQYF.

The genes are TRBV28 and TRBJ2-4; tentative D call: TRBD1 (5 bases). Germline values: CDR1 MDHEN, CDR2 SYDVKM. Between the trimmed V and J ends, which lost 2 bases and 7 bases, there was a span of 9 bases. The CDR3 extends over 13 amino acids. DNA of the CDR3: TGTGCCAGCAGTTTAAGGGGATGGAACATTCAGTACTTC. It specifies CASSLRGWNIQYF.

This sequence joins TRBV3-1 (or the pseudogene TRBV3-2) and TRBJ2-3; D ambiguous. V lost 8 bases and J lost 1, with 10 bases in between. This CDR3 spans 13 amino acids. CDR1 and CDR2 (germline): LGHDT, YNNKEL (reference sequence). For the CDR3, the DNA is TGTGCCAGCTCTATTTTCGGCACAGATACGCAGTATTTT. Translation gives CASSIFGTDTQYF.